The sequence of this T cell receptor (beta chain) was determined in a study of graft-versus-host responses after intestinal transplantation. Study at large: As for transplant type, recipients had multivisceral, liver-intestinal, or isolated intestinal grafts. The recipients all started with anti-thymocyte globulin induction and then took tacrolimus and steroids for roughly 3 years.

Points on this clone: Its antigen is currently unknown.

The data were produced by immunoSEQ multiplex PCR, yet TCRdb's version contains in-frame clones alone and is incomplete. The top ten clones hold roughly 9% of a sample with around 12,000 clones, 84% of them seen once. Findings and limits, study-wide: After transplant, early declines in HvG clones were associated with peak levels of circulating GvH clones. Researchers found GvH clones in recipient marrow, and some showed up first in ileum or blood.

V dropped 4 bases and J dropped 0 bases, with 25 bases sitting between them. From germline, CDR1 is SGHDN and CDR2 FVKESK. The CDR3 length is 20 residues. This clonotype originated in a human patient who received an intestinal transplant, so some T cells may come from the graft donor. This specimen consisted of PBMCs, obtained roughly 300 days after intestinal transplant. The chain couples TRBV14 to TRBJ1-5, with D perhaps matching TRBD1 (6 bases). The CDR3 sequence is CASSRWGRGRGKYSNQPQHF. The CDR3 nucleotides read TGTGCCAGCAGCCGATGGGGTAGGGGCAGGGGAAAATATAGCAATCAGCCCCAGCATTTT. Full variable domain (missing parts from reference TRBV14 and TRBJ1-5): EAGVTQFPSHSVIEKGQTVTLRCDPISGHDNLYWYRRVMGKEIKFLLHFVKESKQDESGMPNNRFLAERTGGTYSTLKVQPAELEDSGVYFCASSRWGRGRGKYSNQPQHFGDGTRLSIL.